These T cell receptor beta chains were read from a single sample in a study of blood T cells in healthy people across ages. TCRdb passed the 5' RACE reads through MiXCR, listing each CDR3 protein once. The repertoire consists of 910,000 or so distinct CDR3 sequences, with 51% occurring once and the leading ten covering about a fifth. The specimen was blood. The receptor set was obtained from a woman aged 60-75 years in good health. The CDR3 runs from the conserved cysteine through the conserved F or W. A D gene is named only where the DNA matches it firmly. Clone size is shown for a subset of rows, as once, few, many or a class of expanded clone.

v_gene	abundance	j_gene	d_gene	CDR3nt	CDR3aa
TRBV12-3/TRBV12-4	NA	TRBJ1-2	NA	TGTGCCAGCAGTTTAGCCGCAGTGGGGGGCTACACCTTC	CASSLAAVGGYTF
TRBV27	NA	TRBJ1-4	NA	TGTGCCAGCATGTCCCTCGGCTTGAGGGAAAAACTGTTTTTT	CASMSLGLREKLFF
TRBV28	NA	TRBJ2-7	NA	TGTGCCAGCAGGACAGGCCGTTTCCCGGGCGAGCAGTACTTC	CASRTGRFPGEQYF
TRBV15	few	TRBJ2-4	NA	TGTGCCACCAGCAAAGCCGGGCTCGGAGCGCTACTAGCCAAAAACATTCAGTACTTC	CATSKAGLGALLAKNIQYF
TRBV12-3/TRBV12-4	NA	TRBJ2-7	NA	TGTGCCAGCAGTTTCGGGAGACAAAGGTACGAGCAGTACTTC	CASSFGRQRYEQYF
TRBV4-1	NA	TRBJ2-4	TRBD2	TGCGCCAGCAGCCAAAAGCGGGAGCGAGCCAAAAACATTCAGTACTTC	CASSQKRERAKNIQYF
TRBV4-1	NA	TRBJ1-4	NA	TGCGCCAGCAGCCAAGGCGGCGGCGAGGGAACTAATGAAAAACTGTTTTTT	CASSQGGGEGTNEKLFF
TRBV7-3	NA	TRBJ1-2	TRBD1	TGTGCCAGCAGCTCCGGGACAGGGGATATTGGCTACACCTTC	CASSSGTGDIGYTF
TRBV27	NA	TRBJ2-5	NA	TGTGCCAGCAGTTTATTAGCCCAGTACTTC	CASSLLAQYF
TRBV2	NA	TRBJ1-5	TRBD1	TGTGCCAGCAGGGGGACAGGGGAAGGTCAGCCCCAGCATTTT	CASRGTGEGQPQHF
TRBV20-1	NA	TRBJ2-7	NA	TGCAGTGCCACGCGGTGGGGCGAGCAGTACTTC	CSATRWGEQYF
TRBV29-1	NA	TRBJ2-1	NA	TGCAGCGTTCTCCAGGGCTCCTACAATGAGCAGTTCTTC	CSVLQGSYNEQFF
TRBV7-8	NA	TRBJ2-5	TRBD2	TGTGCCAGCAGCTTAGGACGACTAGCGAGGCAAGAGACCCAGTACTTC	CASSLGRLARQETQYF
TRBV29-1	NA	TRBJ1-1	NA	TGCAGCGCTGGGGTGTGGGGAGGGCCTGAAGCTTTCTTT	CSAGVWGGPEAFF
TRBV18	NA	TRBJ2-7	NA	TGTGCCAGCTCACCGGACTACAATGAGCAGTACTTC	CASSPDYNEQYF
TRBV7-8	once	TRBJ1-2	NA	TGTGCCAGCAGCTACTTCCCCGGAGCTAACTATGGCTACACCTTC	CASSYFPGANYGYTF
TRBV15	NA	TRBJ2-4	TRBD2	TGTGCCACCAGCAGATGCTTGATGAGGGTAACGCGGGAGCAGTACTTC	CATSRCLMRVTREQYF
TRBV27	NA	TRBJ1-5	NA	TGTGCCAGCAGTACCTTAGTTGATCAGCCCCAGCATTTT	CASSTLVDQPQHF
TRBV29-1	NA	TRBJ2-5	NA	TGCAGCGTTGAAGAATCCCCAGGGCGGCGGGAGACCCAGTACTTC	CSVEESPGRRETQYF
TRBV27	NA	TRBJ2-5	NA	TGTGCCAGCAGTTTAGGGGCCGCCCTTGGACCCCAGTACTTC	CASSLGAALGPQYF
TRBV11-2	many	TRBJ2-7	TRBD2	TGTGCCAGCTCTCTTACTAGCGGCACCTACGAGCAGTACTTC	CASSLTSGTYEQYF
TRBV4-3	NA	TRBJ2-6	NA	TGCGCCAGCAGCCCCATGCCCAGTACCCCTGGGGCCAACGTCCTGACTTTC	CASSPMPSTPGANVLTF
TRBV27	few	TRBJ2-1	NA	TGTGCCAGCAGTCGTCTAGGCAGCCGTGAGCAGTTCTTC	CASSRLGSREQFF
TRBV5-1	few	TRBJ2-3	TRBD2	TGCGCCAGCAGCTTGGTGGCTAGCGGGAGTAAGGATACGCAGTATTTT	CASSLVASGSKDTQYF
TRBV11-1	many	TRBJ2-3	TRBD2	TGTGCCAGCAGCTGGACTAGCGGCACAGATACGCAGTATTTT	CASSWTSGTDTQYF
TRBV15	NA	TRBJ2-5	TRBD1	TGTGCCACCAGCAGAGCAGGGACAGGTGGGGGGGAGACCCAGTACTTC	CATSRAGTGGGETQYF
TRBV3-1	NA	TRBJ2-7	TRBD1	TGTGCCAGCAGCCTCGAGACAGGGTATACCTACGAGCAGTACTTC	CASSLETGYTYEQYF
TRBV10-3	NA	TRBJ2-7	NA	TGTGCCATCAGCGGTGGATTAGAGGTAGCGGAACACTACGAGCAGTACTTC	CAISGGLEVAEHYEQYF
TRBV29-1	NA	TRBJ2-7	TRBD1	TGCAGCGTTTCCGGGACAGGGGTATCCGAGCAGTACTTC	CSVSGTGVSEQYF
TRBV25-1	few	TRBJ2-5	NA	TGTGCCAGCAGTGGGATCAAACAAGAGACCCAGTACTTC	CASSGIKQETQYF
TRBV6-6	NA	TRBJ2-7	TRBD1	TGTGCCGCAGGAACAGGGGGCTCCTACGAGCAGTACTTC	CAAGTGGSYEQYF